The next 3 T cell receptor delta chains were all read from a single sample in a study of Vδ1+ human thymocytes. Sequences come from RNA converted to cDNA by reverse transcription. Pooled V-gene forward primers with one constant-region reverse primer generated the CDR3 amplicons by multiplex PCR. TCRdb reprocessed the multiplex PCR reads using CATT. This table holds around 23,000 delta-chain clones, about 7% found once. No antigens are known for them. Study outcomes and limitations: Highly polyclonal TRG and TRD repertoires with Gaussian CDR3 length distributions appeared in thymus.

Sequenced input: Vdelta1+ gamma-delta thymocytes from the thymus. The subset is: FACS-sorted CD3+ TCRalphabeta- TCRVdelta1+ TCRVdelta2- thymocytes. The receptors stem from a girl in the first two years of life who had congenital heart surgery.

The chain carries TRDV1 and TRDJ1, with D tentatively TRDD3 (5 bases). Here the J gene was assigned by germline matching of the DNA, as TCRdb has none. V was cut by 9 bases and J by 1 base, with 24 bases left in between. Germline CDR1 and CDR2: TSWWSYY and QGS. The CDR3 spans 17 residues. The CDR3 nucleotides are TGTGCTCTGGGAGTTCCCTGGCGGGGAGGAGGCACCGATAAACTCATCTTT. This sequence encodes CALGVPWRGGGTDKLIF.

This clone occurred a few times. The V and J genes are TRDV1 and TRDJ1; no firm D call. This CDR3 spans 15 amino acids. Germline assignment: CDR1 TSWWSYY and CDR2 QGS. The germline V and J ends were trimmed by 0 bases and 6 bases, with 14 bases remaining between them. The CDR3 DNA reads as TGTGCTCTTGGGGAACTAACCCGAATTACAAATAAACTCATCTTT. Translation gives CALGELTRITNKLIF.

The J gene is TRDJ1, the V gene TRDV1; tentatively, D is TRDD3 (6 bases). TCRdb offers no J gene call, so here the DNA was matched to germline to obtain one. From germline, CDR1 is TSWWSYY and CDR2 QGS. Between the trimmed V and J ends, which lost 5 bases and 1 base, there was a span of 23 bases. CDR3 length: 18 amino acids. CDR3 sequence: CALGLSCAAGMATDKLIF. CDR3 DNA: TGTGCTCTTGGGCTTTCCTGCGCGGCGGGGATGGCCACCGATAAACTCATCTTT.